This T cell receptor (beta chain) emerged from a study of blood T cell repertoires in COVID-19. The CDR3 sequence is 15 residues long. The V gene's germline CDR1 is SGHTA and CDR2 FQGNSA. Trimming left V 2 bases short and J 4 bases short, with 14 bases between. Assay used: immunoSEQ multiplex PCR; TCRdb lists only in-frame clones, some missing. The sample yields a few hundred thousand clones, around 87% seen once. This TCR was recovered from a woman between 50 and 59 years old with acute or convalescent COVID-19. The sample consisted of peripheral blood. The chain carries TRBV7-2 and TRBJ2-5, with a weak D call TRBD2 (6 bases). The CDR3 spells CASSLRVGSPETQYF. CDR3 DNA: TGTGCCAGCAGCTTACGGGTCGGGAGTCCAGAGACCCAGTACTTC.